Below, 32 T cell receptor beta chains from the same sample are listed, as sequenced in a study of blood T cell repertoires in COVID-19. Method: immunoSEQ multiplex PCR; TCRdb's copy keeps in-frame clones and lacks some. This table has roughly 300,000 clones, 80% to 95% appearing once. The sample comprised PBMCs or T cells enriched from blood (not recorded which). The receptors were sampled from a woman aged 25-40 years who had recovered from COVID-19.

The chain has TRBV20-1 and TRBJ2-3, with D hard to call. This CDR3 is 12 amino acids long. Germline CDR1 DFQATT, CDR2 SNEGSKA (reference sequence). Trimming cost V 3 bases and J 3 bases, with 7 bases left between them. DNA of the CDR3: TGCAGTGCTAGTGTCGGTACAGATACGCAGTATTTT. It encodes CSASVGTDTQYF.

This clone occurred once. This rearrangement joins TRBV6-1 to TRBJ1-3; TRBD1 matches 8 bases. The trim removed 2 bases at V and 4 bases at J, leaving 4 bases unmatched. The CDR3 extends over 15 amino acids. Germline V gene lookup returns CDR1 MNHNS and CDR2 SASEGT. CDR3 bases: TGTGCCAGCAGTGAATTGGGGACAGGAGGAAACACCATATATTTT. It codes for CASSELGTGGNTIYF.

The sample holds one count of this clone. This chain connects TRBV21-1 to TRBJ2-3; TRBD2 was called by the table and not checked on the DNA. TRBV21-1 is annotated as a pseudogene. The CDR3 length is 16 residues. The DNA for the CDR3 is TGTGCCAGCAGCAAAGTAGCGGGAGGGCCATCAGATACGCAGTATTTT. Its protein is CASSKVAGGPSDTQYF.

This clone was counted only a few times. J is TRBJ1-4 and V is TRBV6-5, with a possible D match to TRBD1 (6 bases). V lost 7 bases to trimming and J lost 8 bases, with 14 bases between them. The length of the CDR3 is 13 residues. In germline, CDR1 is MNHEY, CDR2 SVGAGI. The CDR3 region is CASTLAGVEKLFF. The DNA of the CDR3 is TGTGCCAGCACTTTGGCAGGGGTCGAAAAACTGTTTTTT.

The V call is TRBV28, the J call TRBJ2-1; 14 bases map to TRBD2. V lost 5 bases, J lost 0 bases, and 9 bases stayed unmatched. The CDR3 contains 19 residues. Germline V gene data show CDR1 as MDHEN and CDR2 as SYDVKM. CDR3 sequence (DNA): TGTGCCAGCAGTCTGGCCGGGACTAGCGGGAGTCGCTCCTACAATGAGCAGTTCTTC. It encodes CASSLAGTSGSRSYNEQFF.

On this clone itself: The sample carries other DNA sequences with the same CDR3. This rearrangement joins TRBV18 to TRBJ1-1, with D possibly being TRBD1 (6 bases). The germline CDR1 and CDR2 sequences are KGHSH and LQKENI. The CDR3 is 13 amino acids. Trimming stripped 6 bases from V and 0 bases from J, with 8 bases between. The DNA of the CDR3 is TGTGCCAGCTCCCAGGGGTTGAACACTGAAGCTTTCTTT. It codes for CASSQGLNTEAFF. Variable domain in full (rest from reference TRBV18 and TRBJ1-1): NAGVMQNPRHLVRRRGQEARLRCSPMKGHSHVYWYRQLPEEGLKFMVYLQKENIIDESGMPKERFSAEFPKEGPSILRIQQVVRGDSAAYFCASSQGLNTEAFFGQGTRLTVV.

This sequence joins TRBV5-1 and TRBJ2-3; TRBD2 aligns across 8 bases. This CDR3 is built from 16 residues. V shed 4 bases, J shed 5 bases, and the junction held 12 bases outside the gene matches. Germline CDR1 is SGHRS and CDR2 is YFSETQ. The CDR3 loop reads CASSPFSGMAGDTQYF. The CDR3 DNA is TGCGCCAGCAGCCCGTTTAGCGGGATGGCCGGAGATACGCAGTATTTT.

The chain links TRBV5-8 to TRBJ2-1, with D maybe TRBD2 (5 bases). Deletions cut 0 bases from V and 4 bases from J, with 8 bases between. Germline values: CDR1 SGHTS, CDR2 YDEGEE. This CDR3 spans 14 amino acids. In DNA, the CDR3 is TGTGCCAGCAGCTTGGGGGAGCGATACAATGAGCAGTTCTTC. Encoded protein: CASSLGERYNEQFF.

The chain employs TRBV10-3 and TRBJ1-5; no clear D gene. CDR3 length: 12 amino acids. Per the germline V gene, CDR1 is ENHRY and CDR2 is SYGVKD. With 3 bases removed from V and 6 bases from J, the gap between germline ends came to 6 bases. CDR3 bases: TGTGCCATCAGTGACGGGAGTCAGCCCCAGCATTTT. Encoded protein: CAISDGSQPQHF.

V and J are TRBV12-3 or TRBV12-4 and TRBJ2-1, with TRBD2 as a possible D gene (6 bases). The germline V and J ends were trimmed by 5 bases and 3 bases, with 8 bases remaining between them. CDR3 length equals 13 residues. The CDR3 region has the DNA TGTGCCAGCAGTGGGACTGGCTACAATGAGCAGTTCTTC. Its protein product is CASSGTGYNEQFF.

The V and J genes are TRBV10-1 and TRBJ1-5; 12 bases are a match to TRBD1. Per the germline V gene, CDR1 is WNHNN and CDR2 is SYGVQD (reference sequence). V gave up 9 bases and J gave up 3 bases; unmatched junction bases: 3. The CDR3 consists of 14 residues. CDR3: CARGQGAFNQPQHF. The CDR3 coding sequence is TGCGCCAGGGGACAGGGGGCTTTCAATCAGCCCCAGCATTTT.

The rearrangement joins TRBV9 to TRBJ2-1, with a tentative D call TRBD2 (6 bases). The germline V gene has CDR1 SGDLS and CDR2 YYNGEE. V dropped 4 bases and J dropped 10 bases, with 12 bases sitting between them. This CDR3 contains 12 residues. CDR3 DNA sequence: TGTGCCAGCAGCCCGGGGGACGAGGAGCAGTTCTTC. This codes for CASSPGDEEQFF. Full variable domain (missing parts from reference TRBV9 and TRBJ2-1): DSGVTQTPKHLITATGQRVTLRCSPRSGDLSVYWYQQSLDQGLQFLIQYYNGEERAKGNILERFSAQQFPDLHSELNLSSLELGDSALYFCASSPGDEEQFFGPGTRLTVL.

This chain joins TRBV3-1 (or the pseudogene TRBV3-2) and TRBJ2-5, with D uncertain. The length of the CDR3 is 14 residues. V lost 1 base and J lost 7, with 13 bases in between. Germline values: CDR1 LGHDT, CDR2 YNNKEL (reference sequence). The CDR3 protein is CASSQVQILGTQYF. DNA for the CDR3: TGTGCCAGCAGCCAAGTACAGATCCTGGGGACCCAGTACTTC.

This chain joins TRBV7-2 and TRBJ1-5, with D perhaps matching TRBD1 (6 bases). Germline V gene sequence: CDR1 SGHTA, CDR2 FQGNSA. The length of the CDR3 is 18 residues. V was clipped by 4 bases and J by 0 bases, with 19 bases between them. The CDR3 DNA sequence: TGTGCCAGCAGCTCCTCCCCGGCAGGGGCTGGTAGCAATCAGCCCCAGCATTTT. Protein sequence: CASSSSPAGAGSNQPQHF.

The chain links TRBV27 to TRBJ2-1; 10 bases align to TRBD2. V was clipped by 4 bases and J by 3 bases; unmatched bases: 9. This CDR3 has 17 residues. The germline gives CDR1 MNHEY, CDR2 SMNVEV (reference sequence). CDR3 residues: CASSSPPLAGDYNEQFF. CDR3 sequence (DNA): TGTGCCAGCAGTTCGCCCCCTCTAGCGGGAGACTACAATGAGCAGTTCTTC.

This clone came up a few times. This CDR3 reads CASSFFGTANYGYTF. The DNA of the CDR3 is TGTGCCAGCAGTTTTTTCGGGACAGCTAACTATGGCTACACCTTC. The V and J genes are TRBV28 and TRBJ1-2, with 7 bases aligning to TRBD1. The length of the CDR3 is 15 residues. Trimming at V came to 3 bases and at J to 0 bases, leaving 4 bases not matched to a gene. Germline values: CDR1 MDHEN, CDR2 SYDVKM.

The V gene is TRBV5-6, the J gene TRBJ2-5, with TRBD2 identical over 9 bases. V lost 4 bases to trimming and J lost 1 base; unmatched junction nucleotides: 5. Looked up from germline, CDR1 is SGHDT and CDR2 is YYEEEE. This CDR3 has 15 residues. The CDR3 DNA reads as TGTGCCAGCAGCAATAGCGGGAGTTCCCAAGAGACCCAGTACTTC. Protein sequence: CASSNSGSSQETQYF.

This chain joins TRBV18 and TRBJ2-7; perhaps TRBD2 as D (5 bases). CDR1 KGHSH and CDR2 LQKENI come from the germline V gene. The V gene lost 3 bases and the J gene lost 1 base, with 13 bases spanning the gap. The CDR3 covers 15 residues. This CDR3 is CASSPGVGGSYEQYF. For the CDR3, the DNA is TGTGCCAGCTCACCCGGGGTCGGAGGATCCTACGAGCAGTACTTC.

The rearrangement uses TRBV6-5 and TRBJ1-1, with TRBD1 matching 9 bases. The ends lost 6 bases at V and 11 bases at J; junction bases unmatched: 7. Germline V gives CDR1 MNHEY, CDR2 SVGAGI. This CDR3 contains 12 residues. DNA for the CDR3: TGTGCCAGCAGGTCCGGGACAGGGAAGGCTTTCTTT. It is translated as CASRSGTGKAFF.

This clone came up a few times. The chain carries TRBV6-1 and TRBJ2-1; 9 bases line up with TRBD1. The CDR3 is 16 residues long. J gave up 7 bases and V 1 base, and 8 bases lay outside the gene matches. Germline values: CDR1 MNHNS, CDR2 SASEGT. CDR3 coding DNA: TGTGCCAGCAGTGAAGAAGCGGGACAGGGAGGGAATGAGCAGTTCTTC. Encoded protein: CASSEEAGQGGNEQFF.

The V and J genes are TRBV15 and TRBJ2-2; D possibly corresponds to TRBD2 (5 bases). The germline gives CDR1 LNHNV, CDR2 YYDKDF (reference sequence). The germline V and J ends were trimmed by 0 bases and 8 bases, with 10 bases remaining between them. The CDR3 spans 14 residues. Here the CDR3 reads CATSRDRRIGELFF. In DNA, the CDR3 is TGTGCCACCAGCAGAGATCGGAGGATAGGGGAGCTGTTTTTT.

The CDR3 region is CASIPRGPLFNTGELFF. The DNA for the CDR3 is TGTGCCAGCATCCCCCGTGGGCCATTGTTTAACACCGGGGAGCTGTTTTTT. The V gene is TRBV6-2 or TRBV6-3, the J gene TRBJ2-2; D remains unclear. Germline V gives CDR1 MNHEY, CDR2 SVGEGT. V lost 7 bases to trimming and J lost 2 bases, with 20 bases between them. The CDR3 is made up of 17 amino acids.

The V and J genes are TRBV4-1 and TRBJ1-1, with 9 positions matching TRBD1. The CDR3 has 16 amino acids. The germline gives CDR1 MGHRA, CDR2 YSYEKL. Trimming removed 3 bases from V and 1 base from J; junction bases left unmatched: 6. Here the CDR3 reads CASSQGQGWRNTEAFF. For the CDR3, the DNA is TGCGCCAGCAGCCAGGGACAGGGATGGAGGAACACTGAAGCTTTCTTT.

The gene calls are TRBV7-9 and TRBJ2-3; weak D call: TRBD2 (6 bases). Trimming pared 1 base from V and 0 bases from J, leaving 11 bases between. The CDR3 contains 16 residues. Germline V gene data show CDR1 as SEHNR and CDR2 as FQNEAQ (reference sequence). CDR3 sequence (DNA): TGTGCCAGCAGCTTAGTAGCTAGCGCTAGCACAGATACGCAGTATTTT. It encodes CASSLVASASTDTQYF.

V gene TRBV11-3 combines with J gene TRBJ2-5; no reliable D call. Germline V gives CDR1 SGHNT, CDR2 YENEEA. V gave up 1 base and J gave up 5 bases, with 8 bases separating them. The CDR3 totals 13 residues. In DNA form, the CDR3 reads TGTGCCAGCAGCTTAGGGTTCGGGGAGACCCAGTACTTC. It is translated as CASSLGFGETQYF.

The chain uses TRBV28 and TRBJ2-7; tentative D call: TRBD1 (5 bases). This CDR3 contains 15 residues. Per the germline V gene, CDR1 is MDHEN and CDR2 is SYDVKM. V was clipped by 6 bases and J by 1 base, with 16 bases between them. This chain's CDR3 is CASRKVPDISYEQYF. The CDR3 DNA reads TGTGCCAGCAGGAAAGTCCCGGACATTTCCTACGAGCAGTACTTC.

The rearrangement joins TRBV12-3 or TRBV12-4 to TRBJ2-1; a possible D gene is TRBD1 (6 bases). CDR3 length equals 13 residues. V was cut by 6 bases and J by 8 bases, with 14 bases left in between. The CDR3 is CASSRGQGDEQFF. CDR3 nucleotides: TGTGCCAGCAGCCGGGGACAAGGCGATGAGCAGTTCTTC.

This sequence joins TRBV4-2 and TRBJ1-5; 10 nucleotides line up with TRBD1. The germline V gene has CDR1 LGHNA and CDR2 YNFKEQ. The CDR3 runs 16 residues. Germline trimming cut 1 base from V and 5 bases from J; bases unmatched to any gene: 5. CDR3: CASSQVETGGYQPQHF. The CDR3 DNA reads as TGTGCCAGCAGCCAAGTGGAGACAGGGGGCTATCAGCCCCAGCATTTT.

J is TRBJ2-1 and V is TRBV7-9; TRBD2 agrees at 13 bases. Germline V gives CDR1 SEHNR, CDR2 FQNEAQ (reference sequence). The CDR3 spans 19 residues. Trimming took 7 bases from V and 1 from J; bases not matched to a gene: 13. The CDR3, as DNA: TGTGCCAGCAACCTGGAACTAGCGGGAGGGCTAGGGTCCTACAATGAGCAGTTCTTC. Protein: CASNLELAGGLGSYNEQFF. The full variable domain, in which reference TRBV7-9 and TRBJ2-1 provide the parts outside the CDR3, is DTGVSQNPRHKITKRGQNVTFRCDPISEHNRLYWYRQTLGQGPEFLTYFQNEAQLEKSRLLSDRFSAERPKGSFSTLEIQRTEQGDSAMYLCASNLELAGGLGSYNEQFFGPGTRLTVL.

This clone was seen only once. CDR3 DNA sequence: TGTGCCTGGAATGTCGACTATGGCTACACCTTC. It is translated as CAWNVDYGYTF. V is TRBV30 and J is TRBJ1-2; D remains ambiguous. Germline CDR1 and CDR2: GTSNPN and SVGIG (reference sequence). The CDR3 runs to 11 residues. The V end lost 4 bases, the J end lost 3 bases, and 6 bases lay between the germline ends.

This chain uses TRBV6-5 with TRBJ2-7; D remains unclear. From germline, CDR1 is MNHEY and CDR2 SVGAGI. V shed 6 bases and J shed 1 base, with 10 bases lying between them. The CDR3 spans 13 residues. The CDR3 nucleotides are TGTGCCAGCAGCCTCCTCAGTTCCTACGAGCAGTACTTC. Encoded protein: CASSLLSSYEQYF.

The chain combines TRBV20-1 with TRBJ2-1; 9 nucleotides align to TRBD2. The CDR3 covers 16 residues. V dropped 3 bases and J dropped 1; count of bases not matched to a gene: 7. Germline V gene lookup returns CDR1 DFQATT and CDR2 SNEGSKA (reference sequence). For the CDR3, the DNA is TGCAGTGCTAGTAAAGCGGGAGGAAGGTCCTACAATGAGCAGTTCTTC. It translates to CSASKAGGRSYNEQFF.